The clone carrying this T cell receptor (beta chain) has only a few counts. Method: immunoSEQ multiplex PCR; TCRdb's copy keeps in-frame clones and lacks some. The sample includes roughly 140,000 clones, around nine tenths of them seen just once. The data were obtained in a study of control samples from healthy donors and cancer patients. V was trimmed by 5 bases and J by 4 bases, leaving 14 bases between them. The CDR3 runs to 13 residues. Germline V lookup: CDR1 SQVTM, CDR2 ANQGSEA. This sequence was found in a man aged 25 to 40 in good health. The chain has TRBV29-1 and TRBJ2-5; maybe TRBD1 (5 bases). Sequencing was performed on blood. The CDR3: CSVTQALGETQYF. The DNA for the CDR3 is TGCAGCGTTACACAGGCTTTGGGAGAGACCCAGTACTTC.